The source of this T cell receptor (beta chain) is a study of graft-versus-host responses after intestinal transplantation. The V and J ends lost 2 bases and 6 bases respectively, with 6 bases between them. Germline-derived CDR1 and CDR2 are MNHEY and SVGAGI. The CDR3 consists of 12 residues. Generated by immunoSEQ multiplex PCR, the TCRdb table keeps only in-frame clones and is missing some. The data contain some 9,600 clones, around nine tenths of them seen just once; the ten biggest clones take up 9% to 10%. The receptor was isolated from a human patient who received an intestinal transplant, so some T cells may come from the graft donor. The chain joins TRBV6-5 to TRBJ2-3; D gene uncertain. Sample: PBMCs, taken more than 230 days after intestinal transplant. The CDR3 coding sequence is TGTGCCAGCAGTTACCCATCGGATACGCAGTATTTT. Residues: CASSYPSDTQYF.